A single sample is the source of the 13 T cell receptor beta chains below, sequenced in a study of blood T cell repertoires in COVID-19. The data were produced by immunoSEQ multiplex PCR, yet TCRdb's version contains in-frame clones alone and is incomplete. The sample consists of some 150,000 clones, 85% to 90% of them appearing once. Sequences were obtained from peripheral blood. Receptors were obtained from a woman in her fifties or sixties with active COVID-19.

The chain employs TRBV13 and TRBJ2-7; tentatively, D is TRBD2 (6 bases). The CDR3 consists of 15 residues. V dropped 6 bases and J dropped 2 bases, with 17 bases sitting between them. CDR1 and CDR2 from the germline V gene are PRHDT and FYEKMQ (reference sequence). The CDR3 spells CASRPATRGTYEQYF. CDR3 bases: TGTGCCAGCAGACCAGCGACACGGGGGACCTACGAGCAGTACTTC.

This chain links TRBV7-2 with TRBJ2-3; TRBD2 is a possible D gene (6 bases). Germline CDR1 is SGHTA and CDR2 is FQGNSA. Trimming cost V 6 bases and J 2 bases, with 15 bases left between them. CDR3 size: 15 residues. The CDR3 sequence: CASRPAAGSTDTQYF. As DNA, the CDR3 is TGTGCCAGCAGACCTGCGGCGGGGTCCACAGATACGCAGTATTTT.

This chain uses TRBV19 with TRBJ2-7; a weak D match, TRBD2 (6 bases). Germline V gene sequence: CDR1 LNHDA, CDR2 SQIVND (reference sequence). The CDR3 spans 15 residues. The V end lost 3 bases, the J end lost 3 bases, and 15 bases lay between the germline ends. The DNA for the CDR3 is TGTGCCAGTAGTATCTTTGGGGGACTCCACTACGAGCAGTACTTC. Encoded protein: CASSIFGGLHYEQYF. Variable domain in full (rest from reference TRBV19 and TRBJ2-7): DGGITQSPKYLFRKEGQNVTLSCEQNLNHDAMYWYRQDPGQGLRLIYYSQIVNDFQKGDIAEGYSVSREKKESFPLTVTSAQKNPTAFYLCASSIFGGLHYEQYFGPGTRLTVT.

The chain links TRBV6-6 to TRBJ1-1; 8 bases line up with TRBD1. The V segment lost 5 bases and the J segment 1 base; nucleotides outside the gene matches: 6. In germline, CDR1 is MNHNY, CDR2 SVGAGI (reference sequence). The CDR3 is 15 residues long. The CDR3 loop is CASSNRQGRNTEAFF. In DNA, the CDR3 is TGTGCCAGCAGTAACAGACAGGGGCGGAACACTGAAGCTTTCTTT.

This clone is a singleton in its sample. The chain carries TRBV28 and TRBJ2-7, with 10 bases aligning to TRBD1. The CDR3 runs 14 residues. The V gene's germline CDR1 is MDHEN and CDR2 SYDVKM. V trimming: 6 bases; J trimming: 3 bases; junction bases outside the gene matches: 5. CDR3 region: CASSPRTGGYEQYF. CDR3 DNA sequence: TGTGCCAGCAGCCCCCGGACAGGGGGCTACGAGCAGTACTTC.

The chain carries TRBV6-5 and TRBJ2-3, with TRBD1 matching 9 bases. The CDR3 runs 15 residues. From germline, CDR1 is MNHEY and CDR2 SVGAGI. J lost 3 bases, V lost 6 bases, and 7 bases had no gene match. The chain's CDR3 is CASRTQGARTDTQYF. The CDR3 DNA is TGTGCCAGCAGAACACAGGGGGCGCGGACAGATACGCAGTATTTT.

J is TRBJ1-5 and V is TRBV27, with TRBD1 as a possible D gene (5 bases). The CDR3 covers 14 residues. Trimming took off 1 base at V and 7 bases at J, with 11 bases between the two ends. Germline V CDR1 and CDR2: MNHEY, SMNVEV (reference sequence). As DNA, the CDR3 is TGTGCCAGCAGTTTATTGGGGAGGGACCAGCCCCAGCATTTT. Its protein product is CASSLLGRDQPQHF.

The rearrangement links TRBV27 to TRBJ2-7; 10 positions match TRBD2. The germline CDR1 and CDR2 sequences are MNHEY and SMNVEV (reference sequence). The CDR3 is 13 amino acids. J gave up 2 bases and V 8 bases, and 3 bases lay outside the gene matches. This CDR3 is CASRLAGAYEQYF. The CDR3 DNA reads as TGTGCCAGCCGACTAGCGGGCGCCTACGAGCAGTACTTC.

CDR3 in amino acids: CSVELAGVYEQYF. The CDR3 region has the DNA TGCAGCGTTGAACTAGCGGGAGTGTACGAGCAGTACTTC. V and J are TRBV29-1 and TRBJ2-7; 10 bases line up with TRBD2. This CDR3 has 13 amino acids. V gave up 2 bases and J gave up 4 bases; unmatched junction bases: 2. From germline, CDR1 is SQVTM and CDR2 ANQGSEA.

This chain uses TRBV5-6 with TRBJ2-7; D might be TRBD2 (5 bases). V dropped 1 base and J dropped 0 bases, with 8 bases sitting between them. CDR1 and CDR2 from the germline V gene are SGHDT and YYEEEE. The CDR3 sequence is 14 residues long. The CDR3 DNA reads as TGTGCCAGCAGCTTGCGGAGCGGCTCCTACGAGCAGTACTTC. Encoded protein: CASSLRSGSYEQYF.

There are a few counts of this clone. The chain employs TRBV24-1 and TRBJ2-7; D perhaps matches TRBD1 (5 bases). Trimming took 1 base from V and 2 from J, leaving 11 bases between them. CDR3 size: 15 residues. CDR1 and CDR2 from the germline V gene are KGHDR and SFDVKD. DNA of the CDR3: TGTGCCACCAGTGATTTTTCTAGGGGTACCTACGAGCAGTACTTC. This translates into CATSDFSRGTYEQYF.

This clone has only one observation. The V call is TRBV28, the J call TRBJ2-2; tentative D call: TRBD2 (5 bases). Trimming took 5 bases from V and 1 from J, leaving 14 bases between them. CDR1 and CDR2 (germline): MDHEN, SYDVKM. The CDR3 sequence is 16 residues long. The CDR3, as DNA: TGTGCCAGCAGTACCCTAGCACTTCTGAACACCGGGGAGCTGTTTTTT. As protein: CASSTLALLNTGELFF.

This clone has just one count. The chain uses TRBV19 and TRBJ2-6; a possible D gene is TRBD2 (6 bases). Trimming took off 9 bases at V and 2 bases at J, with 17 bases between the two ends. Germline V gene sequence: CDR1 LNHDA, CDR2 SQIVND (reference sequence). This CDR3 has 16 amino acids. The CDR3 DNA reads TGTGCCAGCCTTGGGGGAGGTTGGCCTGGGGCCAACGTCCTGACTTTC. As protein: CASLGGGWPGANVLTF.